This T cell receptor beta chain originates from a study of blood T cells in healthy people across ages (dated by TCRdb to between 2015 and 2017). In terms of the full investigation: In model experiments, template switching captured roughly one uniquely barcoded TCR beta cDNA molecule for every two T cells. Donors were grouped into four age groups: young (average approximately 15 years), middle-aged (over 35), aged (about 60) and long-lived (approximately 78). To track age-related changes in TCR beta repertoire diversity, the study relied on deep sequencing normalized with unique cDNA molecular identifiers. To avoid experimental bias, donors of different ages were distributed randomly across sequencing lanes. Two additional independent replicas of 1 million unique cDNA reads from the same blood draw were analyzed for two donors (one aged 18 to 30 and one aged 80 or older). Study-level results and caveats: Total diversity estimates from one million sequenced T cells were considered lower bounds and underestimates. Bulk unsorted PBMC profiling prevented conclusive comparison of naive and antigen-experienced compartments. Because donor CMV infection status was unknown, age-related changes in expanded clonotypes were potentially confounded. As age increased, observed TCR beta diversity per million T cells dropped in a roughly linear way, and a significant reduction was already evident by age approximately 40. The long-lived group showed more naive CD4+ T cells, fewer expanded clones and increased TCR diversity than the aged group, suggesting age selection. Observed TCR beta diversity correlated strongly with the percentage of naive T cells measured by flow cytometry.

The donors were 40 or so Caucasian individuals from Russia, aged about 6 to 95 years, who were systemically healthy. Each donor gave roughly 9.5 milliliters of peripheral blood, collected into EDTA-treated Vacutainer tubes. Ficoll-Paque density-gradient centrifugation was used to isolate PBMCs, with at least 7 million per sample. Total RNA was extracted from PBMCs with Trizol reagent, with at least 5.5 micrograms obtained per sample. For every donor, flow cytometry on a PBMC aliquot measured the percentage of naive CD45RAhigh/CD27high T cells. About this clonotype: No antigen is known for it. Base quality data are lacking; no much larger clone is found one base away.

V is shortened by 6 bases, J by 0 bases, and the region joining them spans 18 bases. From its cysteine to its phenylalanine, the CDR3 spans 15 amino acids. Of all the DNA, just the CDR3 is kept, 45 bases in frame from base 1. From a lookup of the germline V gene (reference sequence), CDR1 and CDR2 are DFQATT and SNEGSKA. The protocol used for the library was 5' RACE. Sequencing took place on an Illumina HiSeq 2500. The second PCR ran for roughly 6 to 11 cycles and used a J-beta primer mix along with a sample-barcoded 5' primer. Each TCR beta cDNA molecule received a unique molecular identifier from a template-switch 5' adaptor carrying 12 random nucleotides. At least 2.5 million CDR3-containing paired-end reads were obtained from each sample. The Mint cDNA synthesis kit, primed by a TRBC-specific oligonucleotide, was used to synthesize first-strand cDNA from all RNA. Following uracil-DNA glycosylase treatment, a first 18-cycle PCR with universal primers M1SS and BC2_uni_R was performed on all cDNA. The original pipeline was this. For normalization, 1 million high-quality reads were randomly selected from each sample, with every read carrying a distinct molecular identifier. Reads with shared molecular identifiers were discarded instead of being binned into consensus sequences. MiTCR, set to a Q25 quality threshold and the strictest error-elimination algorithm, was used for CDR3 identification, clonotype clustering and error correction. A nonparametric unseen species model with Euler transformation was used to estimate a lower bound on total TCR beta diversity. TCRdb trimmed public reads at Q25 via fastp, called clones via MiXCR and kept in-frame beta chains. Every distinct CDR3 protein forms one entry, paired with its most common genes and DNA. The V and J calls come from TCRdb's annotation, not from the publication. The sample table records hundreds of thousands of distinct CDR3 sequences; over 40% of these occur just once. The ten largest clones add up to 13% of the sample.

The chain links TRBV20-1 with TRBJ2-7; the D gene is possibly TRBD1 or TRBD2, with 5 bases matching each. Sequencing was performed on blood. The receptor was isolated from a woman older than 75 in good health. CDR3 loop: CSAFTRSDNSYEQYF. The bases read TGCAGTGCCTTCACTAGGTCGGACAACTCCTACGAGCAGTACTTC.